This T cell receptor beta chain was sequenced for a study of STAT5B mutations in CD4+ large granular lymphocyte leukemia (dated by TCRdb to between 2021 and 2023). Notes on the research overall: Among healthy controls, the CDR3 'QG' motif was associated with a particular HLA allele. TCRbeta repertoires of CD4+ T-cell large granular lymphocyte leukemia patients were compared with those of healthy blood donors. Flow cytometry on FACSCanto II or FACSVerse showed that the purified fractions were more than 95% pure among lymphocytes.

To note about this clone: What antigen it recognizes has not been identified. No base-level quality is on record; no much larger clone is a single base apart.

Broad study findings and their caveats: Greater clonality appeared to be present in CD4-sorted patient repertoires than in healthy CD4+ repertoires, and the difference was retained after the putative leukemic clones were removed. Main leukemic clonotypes were private to each patient, although about 25% appeared at low frequency in other patients' non-leukemic repertoires. Data were not HLA-matched; higher clonality in CD4+ versus CD8+ T-LGLL could reflect the relatively small sample size. TRBV06-family usage was enriched among the top patient clones (8/27) compared with healthy controls (2/35).

Buffy coats from 35 to 45 blood donors, supplied by the Finnish Red Cross blood service, were used as healthy controls. All TCR-sequenced material derived from peripheral blood: patient blood samples and healthy donor buffy coats. Ficoll-Hypaque gradient centrifugation was used to isolate peripheral blood mononuclear cells. CD4+ cells were purified magnetically from the buffy coats of healthy controls. Genomic DNA was extracted using the Gentra Puregene Cell and Tissue kit, and a Qubit 2.0 fluorometer was used to quantify it. The immunoSEQ assay at survey resolution was applied to genomic DNA for sequencing of TCRbeta rearrangements. The authors processed their data as follows. In the TCR sequencing data, the lowest productive clonotype frequency that could be detected was 2.59 x 10-5. Only productive TCRbeta rearrangements, meaning sequences that were complete and in-frame, were kept for the analyses. Sample clonality was computed as Simpson clonality in the immunoSEQ Analyzer version 3.0. Clones were grouped by frequency into very rare, small, medium, large (1-20%) or hyperexpanded (>20%) categories. Generation probabilities were estimated with OLGA 1.2.3, V-gene circos plots were made with VDJtools, specificities were looked up in VDJdb, and CDR3 motifs were identified with GLIPH. TCRdb's version of the immuneACCESS table is confined to in-frame rearrangements and falls short of the full clone set. An unresolved V gene accounts for under half of the shortfall where checked; the remainder is of unknown origin. That table gives V, J and clone size, and the DNA gave D and trimming. The sample table lists about 33,000 clones, roughly 76% of them with a count of one. The ten largest clones take up nearly 4.5% of the sample.

Including the terminal cysteine and phenylalanine, the CDR3 comprises 16 residues. Only CDR3 DNA remains: 48 bases, in frame from the first base. Reading the germline V gene gives CDR1 SGHAT and CDR2 FQNNGV. Germline trimming amounts to 5 bases on V and 3 bases on J, with 9 as the count of junction bases outside the gene matches. Rearrangement joined TRBV11-2 to TRBJ2-3; 9 nucleotides in the junction match TRBD1. The sample was CD4+ T cells from blood buffy coats. This TCR derives from a human donor in good health. The base sequence is TGTGCCAGCAGCCTCCAACCGGGACAGGGAACAGATACGCAGTATTTT. Its translation reads: CASSLQPGQGTDTQYF. Full variable domain (CDR3 extended with the reference TRBV11-2 and TRBJ2-3 proteins): EAGVAQSPRYKIIEKRQSVAFWCNPISGHATLYWYQQILGQGPKLLIQFQNNGVVDDSQLPKDRFSAERLKGVDSTLKIQPAKLEDSAVYLCASSLQPGQGTDTQYFGPGTRLTVL.